This T cell receptor beta chain was found in a study of CD8+ T cells in alopecia areata. For the study at large: Tofacitinib treatment spanned 6 to 18 months, with 6 months off drug afterward.

Comments on this clone: Its antigen is as yet unknown.

Study-wide results and limits: Scalp lesions, especially in alopecia totalis/universalis, had higher clonality than normal scalp. Although TCR sharing was seen in mice, sharing across patients was less clear, possibly for HLA-related reasons.

Peripheral blood, together with lesional scalp punch biopsies, was collected from alopecia areata patients. V was pared by 5 bases and J by 0 bases, with 15 bases of the junction left unmatched. Germline lookup yields CDR1 GTSNPN and CDR2 SVGIG (reference sequence). This CDR3 is built from 18 residues. RNA extraction and reverse transcription yielded cDNA as sequencing template. Using immunoSEQ multiplex PCR, the repertoire was profiled, and TCRdb retains in-frame clones only, with some absent. The sample yields 180,000 or so clones, 63% seen once. The chain links TRBV30 to TRBJ2-7; 11 bases line up with TRBD2. Here the sequenced sample was CD4+ T cells sorted from blood, taken at week 0. The sequence derives from a human donor with alopecia areata. Written as DNA, the CDR3 is TGTGCCTGGCCGAATATCCCCACTAGCGGGGGTTTCTCCTACGAGCAGTACTTC. Translating gives CAWPNIPTSGGFSYEQYF.